Listed here are 14 T cell receptor beta chains from one sample, sequenced in a study of blood T cell repertoires in COVID-19. Generated by immunoSEQ multiplex PCR, the TCRdb table keeps only in-frame clones and is missing some. The repertoire holds hundreds of thousands of clones, with 75% to 90% as singletons. The sample taken for sequencing was peripheral blood. Receptor source: a woman aged 18-35 years with acute or convalescent COVID-19.

This chain connects TRBV5-1 to TRBJ1-4; TRBD1 agrees at 7 bases. The V segment lost 4 bases and the J segment 2 bases; nucleotides outside the gene matches: 2. Germline V gene data show CDR1 as SGHRS and CDR2 as YFSETQ. CDR3 size: 14 residues. Here the CDR3 reads CASSEQGTNEKLFF. In DNA form, the CDR3 reads TGCGCCAGCAGCGAACAGGGGACTAATGAAAAACTGTTTTTT.

This chain connects TRBV12-3 or TRBV12-4 to TRBJ1-1, with D uncertain. The length of the CDR3 is 13 residues. Deletions cut 0 bases from V and 9 bases from J, with 11 bases between. This chain's CDR3 is CASSLARTEKAFF. The CDR3 nucleotides are TGTGCCAGCAGTTTAGCGCGAACAGAGAAAGCTTTCTTT.

V usage is TRBV9 and J usage is TRBJ2-2; 11 bases are a match to TRBD1. The CDR3 is made up of 16 amino acids. The V and J ends lost 3 bases and 4 bases, in that order; junction bases with no gene match: 5. CDR1 and CDR2 from the germline V gene are SGDLS and YYNGEE. The CDR3 here is CASSGTGGSGTGELFF. The CDR3 DNA reads TGTGCCAGCAGCGGGACAGGGGGCTCGGGCACCGGGGAGCTGTTTTTT.

This clone appeared once. This rearrangement joins TRBV9 to TRBJ2-1; 12 bases are shared with TRBD1. The CDR3 has 19 residues. Germline values: CDR1 SGDLS, CDR2 YYNGEE. V gave up 4 bases and J gave up 0 bases; unmatched junction bases: 11. DNA of the CDR3: TGTGCCAGCAGCATACCGGGACAGGGGGCACCCAGCTCCTACAATGAGCAGTTCTTC. Its protein product is CASSIPGQGAPSSYNEQFF.

This clone was detected only once. This chain connects TRBV9 to TRBJ1-3; D not certain. The ends were cut back, 0 bases at V and 0 bases at J, with 7 bases in the middle. The CDR3 extends over 15 amino acids. Per germline, CDR1 SGDLS and CDR2 YYNGEE. CDR3: CASSVEAYSGNTIYF. The CDR3 DNA reads as TGTGCCAGCAGCGTAGAAGCATACTCTGGAAACACCATATATTTT. The entire variable domain, with the rest obtained from reference TRBV9 and TRBJ1-3, is as follows: DSGVTQTPKHLITATGQRVTLRCSPRSGDLSVYWYQQSLDQGLQFLIQYYNGEERAKGNILERFSAQQFPDLHSELNLSSLELGDSALYFCASSVEAYSGNTIYFGEGSWLTVV.

The rearrangement joins TRBV21-1 to TRBJ2-7; TRBD2 is the table's D call and was not checked against the DNA. TRBV21-1 is marked as a pseudogene. The CDR3 has 19 residues. The CDR3 protein is CASRHPSPGGQGRSYEQYF. The CDR3 region has the DNA TGTGCCAGCAGACACCCCTCCCCGGGGGGCCAGGGCCGCTCCTACGAGCAGTACTTC.

The genes are TRBV6-5 and TRBJ1-5; D ambiguous. The CDR3 runs 13 residues. Germline V gives CDR1 MNHEY, CDR2 SVGAGI. Deletions cut 6 bases from V and 4 bases from J, with 10 bases between. The CDR3 DNA is TGTGCCAGCAGACAGAATAAAAATCAGCCCCAGCATTTT. Residues: CASRQNKNQPQHF.

J is TRBJ2-3 and V is TRBV6-4, with 12 bases that match TRBD2. Germline CDR1 MRHNA, CDR2 SNTAGT. This CDR3 has 16 amino acids. The J segment lost 6 bases and the V segment lost 0 bases, leaving 4 bases of the junction unmatched. CDR3 region: CASSDSWTSGMDTQYF. The CDR3 DNA sequence: TGTGCCAGCAGTGACTCGTGGACTAGCGGGATGGATACGCAGTATTTT.

The chain uses TRBV6-5 and TRBJ1-5, with no clear D. CDR3 length: 16 residues. Per the germline V gene, CDR1 is MNHEY and CDR2 is SVGAGI. With 0 bases removed from V and 6 bases from J, the gap between germline ends came to 15 bases. CDR3 nucleotide sequence: TGTGCCAGCAGTTACTCGAGCCCCGGGTTCGGTCAGCCCCAGCATTTT. It encodes CASSYSSPGFGQPQHF.

This chain uses TRBV7-7 with TRBJ2-2, with D tentatively TRBD1 (5 bases). This CDR3 region has 15 residues. Germline V gene data show CDR1 as SSHAT and CDR2 as FNYEAQ (reference sequence). Trimming left V 2 bases short and J 3 bases short, with 10 bases between. CDR3 in DNA: TGTGCCAGCAGCTTAAGTGCAGGGCACACCGGGGAGCTGTTTTTT. Residues: CASSLSAGHTGELFF.

The chain employs TRBV3-1 (or the pseudogene TRBV3-2) and TRBJ1-1; 7 nucleotides align to TRBD1. The CDR3 covers 12 residues. CDR1 and CDR2 (germline): LGHDT, YNNKEL (reference sequence). Trimming cost V 5 bases and J 5 bases; bases outside gene matches: 2. This chain's CDR3 is CASSSDRTEAFF. Written as DNA, the CDR3 is TGTGCCAGCAGCTCGGACAGGACTGAAGCTTTCTTT.

The chain links TRBV30 to TRBJ1-6, with 10 nucleotides matching TRBD1. CDR3 length equals 16 residues. The trim removed 3 bases at V and 13 bases at J, leaving 15 bases unmatched. CDR1 GTSNPN and CDR2 SVGIG come from the germline V gene (reference sequence). CDR3 sequence: CAWSTGTGAGFSPLHF. DNA for the CDR3: TGTGCCTGGAGCACCGGGACAGGGGCCGGGTTTTCGCCCCTCCACTTT.

The chain links TRBV11-1 to TRBJ2-3; tentative D call: TRBD2 (6 bases). The germline V gene has CDR1 SGHAT and CDR2 FQDESV (reference sequence). This CDR3 is built from 16 residues. V dropped 2 bases and J dropped 0 bases, with 12 bases sitting between them. In DNA form, the CDR3 reads TGTGCCAGCAGCTTACCCCCGCGGGGTAGCACAGATACGCAGTATTTT. It is translated as CASSLPPRGSTDTQYF. Using reference TRBV11-1 and TRBJ2-3 for the parts outside the CDR3, the full variable domain is EAEVAQSPRYKITEKSQAVAFWCDPISGHATLYWYRQILGQGPELLVQFQDESVVDDSQLPKDRFSAERLKGVDSTLKIQPAELGDSAMYLCASSLPPRGSTDTQYFGPGTRLTVL.

The chain joins TRBV19 to TRBJ2-2; a possible D gene is TRBD2 (5 bases). V dropped 6 bases and J dropped 0 bases, with 8 bases sitting between them. Germline V gene lookup returns CDR1 LNHDA and CDR2 SQIVND (reference sequence). The CDR3 has 14 residues. The CDR3, as DNA: TGTGCCAGTAGCGAGGGCGCGAACACCGGGGAGCTGTTTTTT. This encodes CASSEGANTGELFF.